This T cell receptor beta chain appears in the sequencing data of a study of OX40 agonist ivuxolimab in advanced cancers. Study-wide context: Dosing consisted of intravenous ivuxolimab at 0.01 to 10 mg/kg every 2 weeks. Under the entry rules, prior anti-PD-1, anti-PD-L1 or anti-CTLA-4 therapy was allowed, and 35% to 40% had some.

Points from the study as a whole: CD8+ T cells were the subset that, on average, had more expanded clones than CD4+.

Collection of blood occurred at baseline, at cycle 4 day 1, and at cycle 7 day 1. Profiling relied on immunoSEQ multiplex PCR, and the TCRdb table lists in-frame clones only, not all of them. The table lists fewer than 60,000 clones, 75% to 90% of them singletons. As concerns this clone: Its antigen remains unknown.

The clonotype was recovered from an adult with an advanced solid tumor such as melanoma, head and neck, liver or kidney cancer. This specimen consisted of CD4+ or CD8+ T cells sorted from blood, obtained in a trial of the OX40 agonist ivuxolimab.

The DNA for the CDR3 is TGTGCAAGTCGCTTGGGTCCCAGGGCGCGGAACACTGAAGCTTTCTTT. Amino acid sequence: CASRLGPRARNTEAFF. This chain connects TRBV12-2 to TRBJ1-1; TRBD1, as called in the table, went unchecked against the DNA. TRBV12-2 is labeled a pseudogene. This CDR3 comprises 16 residues.